The clone carrying this T cell receptor (beta chain) has more than one count but fewer than ten. The data were obtained in a study of blood T cell repertoires in COVID-19. Study-level information: The United States, Italy and Spain provided the acute and convalescent COVID-19 samples. In each case, the material was cDNA or gDNA derived from T cells, B-cell-depleted T cells, or PBMCs.

This CDR3 has 12 amino acids. V lost 3 bases and J lost 11; bases outside the gene matches: 4. Germline V gene sequence: CDR1 LNHDA, CDR2 SQIVND (reference sequence). In the authors' workflow: Amplification from reference gene primers served as the basis for estimated nucleated cell counts. Repertoires were generated with immunoSEQ multiplex PCR, while TCRdb's copy carries only in-frame clones and drops some. D and trimming come from the DNA, and the V and J calls and clone size come from that table. The sample has some 30,000 clones; just over 85% are singletons. The chain uses TRBV19 and TRBJ1-5; TRBD1 matches at 7 bases. Material for sequencing was peripheral blood. The TCR originated in a human donor in a cohort sampled during active COVID-19. This CDR3 reads CASSIRDSSQHF. The CDR3 nucleotides read TGTGCCAGTAGTATCCGGGACAGCTCCCAGCATTTT.